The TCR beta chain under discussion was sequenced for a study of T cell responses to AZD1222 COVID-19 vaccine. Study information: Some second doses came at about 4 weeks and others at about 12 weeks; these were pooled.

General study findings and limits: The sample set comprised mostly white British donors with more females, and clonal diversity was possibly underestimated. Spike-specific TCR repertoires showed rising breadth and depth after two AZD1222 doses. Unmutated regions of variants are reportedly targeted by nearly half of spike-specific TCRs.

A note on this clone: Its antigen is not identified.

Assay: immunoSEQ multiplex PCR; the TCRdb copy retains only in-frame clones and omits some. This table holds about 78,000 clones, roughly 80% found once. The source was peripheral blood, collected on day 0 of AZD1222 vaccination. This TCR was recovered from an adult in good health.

CDR3 protein: CASSQGANPVGSGNTIYF. The CDR3 DNA reads TGTGCCAGCAGCCAGGGAGCCAATCCTGTCGGCTCTGGAAACACCATATATTTT. The chain has TRBV3-1 (or the pseudogene TRBV3-2) and TRBJ1-3; D unresolved. With 3 bases removed from V and 0 bases from J, the gap between germline ends came to 18 bases. This CDR3 is 18 amino acids long. Germline V CDR1 and CDR2: LGHDT, YNNKEL (reference sequence).